The 15 T cell receptor beta chains below were found in one sample sequenced in a study of patients and donors after allogeneic stem cell transplantation. A single record per CDR3 protein comes from TCRdb applying MiXCR to the RT-PCR reads. The profile shows 400,000 to 500,000 distinct CDR3 sequences, under 20% of them singletons. Sequencing was performed on blood, either unsorted or a sorted T cell fraction (not recorded which). The receptors derive from a human donor who was either an allogeneic HSCT recipient or a stem cell or donor lymphocyte infusion donor (not recorded which). It is not recorded whose cells these are; they may come from a transplant donor.

The chain combines TRBV5-1 with TRBJ2-1, with 8 bases fitting TRBD1. The CDR3 totals 14 residues. The V segment lost 4 bases and the J segment 3 bases; nucleotides outside the gene matches: 3. Germline V gene data show CDR1 as SGHRS and CDR2 as YFSETQ. This CDR3 reads CASSPGGFYNEQFF. The CDR3 DNA follows: TGCGCCAGCAGCCCAGGGGGCTTCTACAATGAGCAGTTCTTC.

This clonotype was observed a handful of times. One end of the junction fails to match germline, which may point to a read error. The chain carries TRBV20-1 and TRBJ2-5; D is possibly TRBD1 (6 bases). CDR1 and CDR2 from the germline V gene are DFQATT and SNEGSKA (reference sequence). The length of the CDR3 is 11 residues. Written as DNA, the CDR3 is TGCAGTGCTAGAGATCGCTACAGGGTCTCCTTC. The encoded protein is CSARDRYRVSF.

V is TRBV5-1 and J is TRBJ2-7; D could derive from TRBD1 or TRBD2 (8 bases each). Looked up from germline, CDR1 is SGHRS and CDR2 is YFSETQ. This CDR3 is built from 15 residues. The V end lost 2 bases, the J end lost 6 bases, and 18 bases lay between the germline ends. In DNA, the CDR3 is TGCGCCAGCAGCTTAGTAGCGGGACAGGAGTTCGAGCAGTACTTC. This sequence encodes CASSLVAGQEFEQYF.

This clonotype was observed many times. The chain joins TRBV5-1 to TRBJ2-2, with 9 bases fitting TRBD1. Trimming cost V 3 bases and J 3 bases; bases outside gene matches: 3. In germline, CDR1 is SGHRS, CDR2 YFSETQ. This CDR3 is 15 amino acids long. For the CDR3, the DNA is TGCGCCAGCAGCTCCCGGACAGGGGACACCGGGGAGCTGTTTTTT. Translating gives CASSSRTGDTGELFF.

About this clonotype itself: A much larger clone lies one base from this, so it may be a read error. It is likely a read error, because the conserved phenylalanine at the end of the CDR3 is missing. The V gene is TRBV20-1, the J gene TRBJ2-7; 8 bases are shared with TRBD2. Germline V gene data show CDR1 as DFQATT and CDR2 as SNEGSKA (reference sequence). Trimming removed 5 bases from V and 4 bases from J; junction bases left unmatched: 7. CDR3 length equals 13 residues. The CDR3: CSAWSGSSYEQYL. CDR3 nucleotide sequence: TGCAGTGCTTGGAGCGGGAGTTCGTACGAGCAGTACTTG.

The rearrangement uses TRBV4-3 and TRBJ2-3; the match to TRBD2 covers 7 bases. The V and J ends lost 0 bases and 0 bases, in that order; junction bases with no gene match: 9. The CDR3 has 18 residues. CDR1 is LGHNA and CDR2 is YSLEER in the germline V gene. This chain's CDR3 is CASSQEVTAGTSTDTQYF. CDR3 bases: TGCGCCAGCAGCCAAGAGGTTACAGCGGGGACTAGCACAGATACGCAGTATTTT.

At least ten counts were recorded for this clonotype. The gene calls are TRBV20-1 and TRBJ2-3; TRBD2 matches 10 bases. J was trimmed by 2 bases and V by 4 bases; bases with no gene match: 9. The CDR3 runs to 16 residues. Germline V gene sequence: CDR1 DFQATT, CDR2 SNEGSKA (reference sequence). CDR3 coding DNA: TGCAGTGCTAAGCAACTAGCGGGGCCTTCCACAGATACGCAGTATTTT. Amino acid sequence: CSAKQLAGPSTDTQYF.

CDR3 residues: CAWSVLKGIEGYTF. Here the CDR3 DNA reads TGTGCCTGGAGTGTACTCAAGGGGATTGAGGGCTACACCTTC. The rearrangement links TRBV30 to TRBJ1-2, with a tentative D call TRBD1 (5 bases). CDR1 and CDR2 (germline): GTSNPN, SVGIG (reference sequence). Trimming shortened V by 0 bases and J by 8 bases, and 16 bases separated the two germline ends. CDR3 size: 14 residues.

The chain links TRBV2 to TRBJ2-5, with TRBD2 matching 8 bases. The CDR3 loop spans 13 amino acids. The germline CDR1 and CDR2 sequences are SNHLY and FYNNEI. Germline trimming cut 7 bases from V and 2 bases from J; bases unmatched to any gene: 3. CDR3 nucleotides: TGTGCCAGCATTAGCGGGATACAAGAGACCCAGTACTTC. As protein: CASISGIQETQYF.

This clonotype was seen a few times. The V gene is TRBV20-1, the J gene TRBJ1-2; TRBD1 is a possible D gene (6 bases). Germline values: CDR1 DFQATT, CDR2 SNEGSKA (reference sequence). This CDR3 region has 16 residues. Trimming pared 6 bases from V and 3 bases from J, leaving 23 bases between. For the CDR3, the DNA is TGCAGTGCCGACTCGGTGCGACTTGGACAGTACTATGGCTACACCTTC. It translates to CSADSVRLGQYYGYTF.

The chain has TRBV27 and TRBJ1-1, with 7 bases identical to TRBD1. V dropped 3 bases and J dropped 5; count of bases not matched to a gene: 9. This CDR3 has 15 amino acids. Germline CDR1 and CDR2: MNHEY and SMNVEV (reference sequence). In DNA form, the CDR3 reads TGTGCCAGCAGTTTTTCTCCCAGGGGGGTGACTGAAGCTTTCTTT. Translated: CASSFSPRGVTEAFF.

The chain combines TRBV7-8 with TRBJ2-7; D uncertain. Germline V gene data show CDR1 as SGHVS and CDR2 as FQNEAQ. The CDR3 is 16 residues long. Trimming pared 0 bases from V and 1 base from J, leaving 13 bases between. In DNA, the CDR3 is TGTGCCAGCAGCTTAGCGGAGCCGGCCCTATCCTACGAGCAGTACTTC. The encoded protein is CASSLAEPALSYEQYF.

The V gene is TRBV20-1, the J gene TRBJ2-5; 7 bases align to TRBD1. V shed 1 base and J 6 bases; nucleotides not matched to a gene: 11. Germline CDR1 is DFQATT and CDR2 is SNEGSKA (reference sequence). The CDR3 is 15 amino acids. The CDR3 coding sequence is TGCAGTGCTAGAGGGATACAGGGGTTAGGGCAGACCCAGTACTTC. Translation: CSARGIQGLGQTQYF.

This clonotype came up a few times. This sequence joins TRBV20-1 and TRBJ2-3; 7 bases align to TRBD2. Trimming took 4 bases from V and 2 from J; bases not matched to a gene: 6. There are 14 residues in the CDR3. Germline CDR1 reads DFQATT; CDR2 reads SNEGSKA (reference sequence). CDR3 residues: CSAIGGRNTDTQYF. The CDR3, as DNA: TGCAGTGCTATCGGGGGGAGAAACACAGATACGCAGTATTTT.

This clonotype was counted between two and nine times. The chain carries TRBV15 and TRBJ2-7; D possibly corresponds to TRBD2 (5 bases). The germline gives CDR1 LNHNV, CDR2 YYDKDF (reference sequence). The CDR3 sequence is 15 residues long. Between the trimmed V and J ends, which lost 0 bases and 0 bases, there was a span of 9 bases. CDR3: CATSRDGGGSYEQYF. The DNA for the CDR3 is TGTGCCACCAGCAGAGATGGTGGAGGCTCCTACGAGCAGTACTTC.